This TCR beta chain was captured by sequencing in a study of OX40 agonist ivuxolimab in advanced cancers. Study background: Patients were infused with ivuxolimab every 2 weeks at 0.01 to 10 mg/kg. A mean age of approximately 60 years, range roughly 20 to 80, was recorded, and roughly 80% were male.

Overall study results and limits: Compared with CD4+, CD8+ T cells on average had more expanded clones.

Produced via immunoSEQ multiplex PCR; TCRdb's table is partial and in-frame only. The sample includes tens of thousands of clones, roughly 85% of them seen just once. Germline CDR1 reads MDHEN; CDR2 reads SYDVKM. The CDR3 has 14 residues. The junction had 7 bases not matched to a gene; V was cut back by 2 bases and J by 7 bases. Cycle 7 day 1, cycle 4 day 1, and baseline were the timepoints at which blood was sampled. Comments on this clone: Its antigen is not known.

The starting material was CD4+ or CD8+ T cells sorted from blood, obtained in a trial of the OX40 agonist ivuxolimab. The rearrangement joins TRBV28 to TRBJ2-7; 8 bases are a match to TRBD1. This receptor was obtained from an adult with an advanced solid tumor such as melanoma, head and neck, liver or kidney cancer. CDR3 sequence (DNA): TGTGCCAGCAGTTTACCGGACAGGGCAATAGAGCAGTACTTC. This translates into CASSLPDRAIEQYF.